The entry that follows covers one T cell receptor beta chain sequence. The method was immunoSEQ multiplex PCR; TCRdb's version includes in-frame clones alone and lacks a portion of them. The data hold over 250,000 clones, with 85% observed a single time. After removal of 11 bases from V and 6 bases from J, the junction contained 10 bases not matched to a gene. The CDR3 covers 13 residues. Looked up from germline, CDR1 is ENHRY and CDR2 is SYGVKD. These data originate in a study of blood T cell repertoires in COVID-19. The chain uses TRBV10-3 and TRBJ1-2, with TRBD1 matching over 9 bases. The clonotype comes from a human donor in a cohort sampled during active COVID-19. The source material was peripheral blood. The CDR3 DNA is TGTGCCTCCCACGGGACAGGGTACGATGGCTACACCTTC. The encoded protein is CASHGTGYDGYTF.